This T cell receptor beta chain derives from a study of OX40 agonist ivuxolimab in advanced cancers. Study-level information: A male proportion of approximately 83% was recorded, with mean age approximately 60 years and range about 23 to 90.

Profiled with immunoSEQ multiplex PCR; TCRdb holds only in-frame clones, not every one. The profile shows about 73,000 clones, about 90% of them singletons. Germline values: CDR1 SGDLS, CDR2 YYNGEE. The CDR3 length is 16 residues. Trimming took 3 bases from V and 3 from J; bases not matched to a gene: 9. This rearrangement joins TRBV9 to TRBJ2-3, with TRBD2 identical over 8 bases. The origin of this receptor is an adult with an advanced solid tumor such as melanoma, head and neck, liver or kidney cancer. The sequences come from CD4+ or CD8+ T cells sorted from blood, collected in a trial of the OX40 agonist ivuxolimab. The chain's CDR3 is CASSAAAIAGTDTQYF. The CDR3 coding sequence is TGTGCCAGCAGCGCCGCAGCGATAGCGGGAACAGATACGCAGTATTTT.